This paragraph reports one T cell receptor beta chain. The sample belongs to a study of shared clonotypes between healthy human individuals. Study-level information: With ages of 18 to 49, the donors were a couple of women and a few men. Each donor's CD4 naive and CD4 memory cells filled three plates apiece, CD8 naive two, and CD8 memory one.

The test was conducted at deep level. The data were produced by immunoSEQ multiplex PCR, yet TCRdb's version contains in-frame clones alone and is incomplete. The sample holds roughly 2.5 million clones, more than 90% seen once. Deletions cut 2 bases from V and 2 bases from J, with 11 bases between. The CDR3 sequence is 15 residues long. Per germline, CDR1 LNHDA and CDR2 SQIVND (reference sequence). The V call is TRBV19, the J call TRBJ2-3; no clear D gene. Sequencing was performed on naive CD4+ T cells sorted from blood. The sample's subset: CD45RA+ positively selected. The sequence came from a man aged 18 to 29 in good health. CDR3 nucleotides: TGTGCCAGTAGTATAAGTTCAGGCACCACAGATACGCAGTATTTT. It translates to CASSISSGTTDTQYF.